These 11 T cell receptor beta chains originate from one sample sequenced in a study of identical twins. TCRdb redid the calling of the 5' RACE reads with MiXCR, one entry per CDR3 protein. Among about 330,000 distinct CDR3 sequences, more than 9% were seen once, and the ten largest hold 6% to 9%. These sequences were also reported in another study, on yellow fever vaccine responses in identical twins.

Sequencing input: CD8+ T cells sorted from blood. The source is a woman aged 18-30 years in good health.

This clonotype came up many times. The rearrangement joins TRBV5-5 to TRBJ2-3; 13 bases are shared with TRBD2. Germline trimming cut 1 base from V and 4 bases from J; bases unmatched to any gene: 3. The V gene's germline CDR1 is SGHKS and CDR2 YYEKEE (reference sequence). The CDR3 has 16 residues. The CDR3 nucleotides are TGTGCCAGCAGCTTGACTAGCGGGGGGGCCGCAGATACGCAGTATTTT. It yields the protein CASSLTSGGAADTQYF.

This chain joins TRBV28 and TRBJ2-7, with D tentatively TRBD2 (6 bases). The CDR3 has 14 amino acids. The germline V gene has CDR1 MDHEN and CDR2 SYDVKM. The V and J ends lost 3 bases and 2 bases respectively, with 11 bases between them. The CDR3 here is CASSLAGTTYEQYV. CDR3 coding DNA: TGTGCCAGCAGTTTGGCGGGAACCACCTACGAGCAGTACGTC.

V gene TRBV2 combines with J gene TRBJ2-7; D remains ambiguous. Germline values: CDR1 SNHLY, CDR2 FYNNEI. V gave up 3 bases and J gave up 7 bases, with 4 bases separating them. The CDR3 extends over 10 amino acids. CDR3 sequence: CASSDGEQYF. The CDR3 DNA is TGTGCCAGCAGTGATGGGGAGCAGTACTTC. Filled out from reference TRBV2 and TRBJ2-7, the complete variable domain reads EPEVTQTPSHQVTQMGQEVILRCVPISNHLYFYWYRQILGQKVEFLVSFYNNEISEKSEIFDDQFSVERPDGSNFTLKIRSTKLEDSAMYFCASSDGEQYFGPGTRLTVT.

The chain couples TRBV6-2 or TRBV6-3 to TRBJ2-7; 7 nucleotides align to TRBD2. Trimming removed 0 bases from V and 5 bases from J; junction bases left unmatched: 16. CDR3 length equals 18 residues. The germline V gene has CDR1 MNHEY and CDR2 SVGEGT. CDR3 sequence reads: CASSYSRTTSVSPHEQYF. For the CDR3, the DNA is TGTGCCAGCAGTTACTCGAGGACCACTAGCGTGAGCCCCCACGAGCAGTACTTC.

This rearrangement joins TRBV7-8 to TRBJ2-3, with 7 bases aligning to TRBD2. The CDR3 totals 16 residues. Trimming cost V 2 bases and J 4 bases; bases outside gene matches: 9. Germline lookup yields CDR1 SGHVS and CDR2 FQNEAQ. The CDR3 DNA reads TGTGCCAGCAGCTTAATCGTGGGAGGGAATCCAGATACGCAGTATTTT. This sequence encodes CASSLIVGGNPDTQYF.

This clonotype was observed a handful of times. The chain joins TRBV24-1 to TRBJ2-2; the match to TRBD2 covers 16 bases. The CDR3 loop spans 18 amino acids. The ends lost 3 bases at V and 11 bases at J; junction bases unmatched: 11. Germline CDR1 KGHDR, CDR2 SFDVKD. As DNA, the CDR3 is TGTGCCACCAGTGATGCCACCGGGACTAGCGGGAGGGCCCCCGAGCTGTTTTTT. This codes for CATSDATGTSGRAPELFF.

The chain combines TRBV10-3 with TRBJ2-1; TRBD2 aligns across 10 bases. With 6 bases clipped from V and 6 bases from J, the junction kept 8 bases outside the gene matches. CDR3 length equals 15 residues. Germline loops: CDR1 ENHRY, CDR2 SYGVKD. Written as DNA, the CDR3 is TGTGCCATCAGGGAAGCGGGAGGGCCGATCAATGAGCAGTTCTTC. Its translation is CAIREAGGPINEQFF.

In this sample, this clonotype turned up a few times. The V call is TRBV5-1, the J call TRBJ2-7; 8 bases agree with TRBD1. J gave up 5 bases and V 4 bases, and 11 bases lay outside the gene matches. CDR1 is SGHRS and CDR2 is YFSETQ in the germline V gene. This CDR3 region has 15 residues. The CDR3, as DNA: TGCGCCAGCAGCAAGACGCTAGACAGGGGCCACGAGCAGTACTTC. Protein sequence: CASSKTLDRGHEQYF.

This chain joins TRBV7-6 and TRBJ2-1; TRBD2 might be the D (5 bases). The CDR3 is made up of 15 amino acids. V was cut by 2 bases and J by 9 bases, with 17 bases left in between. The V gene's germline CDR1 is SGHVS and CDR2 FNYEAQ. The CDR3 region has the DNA TGTGCCAGCAGCTTAAGTTTCCTAAGCGGTGGTGAGCAGTTCTTC. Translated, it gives CASSLSFLSGGEQFF.

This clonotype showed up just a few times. CDR3 nucleotides: TGCGCCAGCAGCCAAGCACCCATGCTACCCCGGGGGGACAATGAGCAGTTCTTC. This translates into CASSQAPMLPRGDNEQFF. The J gene is TRBJ2-1, the V gene TRBV4-1; TRBD2 matches at 7 bases. Germline loops: CDR1 MGHRA, CDR2 YSYEKL. The V segment lost 1 base and the J segment 5 bases; nucleotides outside the gene matches: 14. This CDR3 has 18 residues.

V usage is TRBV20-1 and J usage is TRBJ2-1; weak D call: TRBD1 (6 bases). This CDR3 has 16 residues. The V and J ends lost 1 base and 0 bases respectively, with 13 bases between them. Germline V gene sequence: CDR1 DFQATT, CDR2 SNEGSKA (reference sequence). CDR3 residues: CSARGGAGASYNEQFF. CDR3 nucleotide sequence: TGCAGTGCTAGAGGAGGGGCAGGGGCCTCCTACAATGAGCAGTTCTTC.